The entry below describes one T cell receptor beta chain. Its antigen is not known. This sample is drawn from a study of shared clonotypes between healthy human individuals. On the study more broadly: The study used three CD4 naive, three CD4 memory, two CD8 naive and one CD8 memory plate per donor.

Here immunoSEQ multiplex PCR was the method, and the copy in TCRdb shows in-frame clones only, minus some. Seen here are over 2,000,000 clones, 93% observed once, and the top ten hold 1.5% to 2%. CD8 cells regarded as naive lacked CD45RO, were positively chosen for CCR7, and omitted terminally differentiated effector memory CD45RA+ cells. Study-wide points: Researchers found naive subsets generally carried larger estimated richness than memory subsets. Despite large depth, sorted-subset datasets appeared incompletely sequenced.

The germline gives CDR1 LNHDA, CDR2 SQIVND (reference sequence). The ends were cut back, 5 bases at V and 2 bases at J, with 16 bases in the middle. The CDR3 contains 15 residues. Sequenced input: naive CD8+ T cells from PBMCs. The clonotype comes from a man aged 18 to 35 in good health. Some clones in this sample may be carry-over from other donors' samples. The rearrangement uses TRBV19 and TRBJ2-7, with D possibly TRBD2 on 6 matching bases. The CDR3 protein is CASSRDFPSPYEQYF. CDR3 coding DNA: TGTGCCAGTAGTCGGGACTTTCCCTCCCCCTACGAGCAGTACTTC.